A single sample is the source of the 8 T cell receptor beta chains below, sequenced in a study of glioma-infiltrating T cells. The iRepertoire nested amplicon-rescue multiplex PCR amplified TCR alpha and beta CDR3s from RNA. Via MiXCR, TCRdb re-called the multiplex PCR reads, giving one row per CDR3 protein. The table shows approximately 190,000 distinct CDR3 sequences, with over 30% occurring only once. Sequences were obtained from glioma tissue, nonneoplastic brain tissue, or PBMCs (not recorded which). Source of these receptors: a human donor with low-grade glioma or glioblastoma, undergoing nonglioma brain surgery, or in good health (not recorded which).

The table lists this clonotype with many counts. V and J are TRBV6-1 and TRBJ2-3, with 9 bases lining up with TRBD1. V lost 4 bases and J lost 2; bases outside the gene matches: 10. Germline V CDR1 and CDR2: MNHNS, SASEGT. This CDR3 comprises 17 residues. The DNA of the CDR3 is TGTGCCAGCAGTGTCTTAACCGGGACAGGGAACACAGATACGCAGTATTTT. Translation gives CASSVLTGTGNTDTQYF.

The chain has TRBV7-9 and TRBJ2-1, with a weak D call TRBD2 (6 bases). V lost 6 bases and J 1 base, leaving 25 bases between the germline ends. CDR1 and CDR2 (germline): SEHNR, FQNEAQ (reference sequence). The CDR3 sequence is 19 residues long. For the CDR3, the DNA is TGTGCCAGCAGTTCCCTTTTCTACCCCCGGGAGAGGTCCTACAATGAGCAGTTCTTC. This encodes CASSSLFYPRERSYNEQFF.

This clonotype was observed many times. Here the CDR3 reads CASSRDRVDYEQYF. The DNA of the CDR3 is TGTGCCAGCAGCCGGGACAGGGTCGACTACGAGCAGTACTTC. The J gene is TRBJ2-7, the V gene TRBV6-2 or TRBV6-3; 9 nucleotides align to TRBD1. The CDR3 is made up of 14 amino acids. The V gene's germline CDR1 is MNHEY and CDR2 SVGEGT. After removal of 6 bases from V and 3 bases from J, the junction contained 6 bases not matched to a gene.

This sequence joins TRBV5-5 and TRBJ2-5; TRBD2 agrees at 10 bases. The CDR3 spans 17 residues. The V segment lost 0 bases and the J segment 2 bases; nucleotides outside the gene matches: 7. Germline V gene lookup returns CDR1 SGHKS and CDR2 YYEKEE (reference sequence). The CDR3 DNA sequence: TGTGCCAGCAGCTTGGTCGGAGCGGGAGGGCCGCAAGAGACCCAGTACTTC. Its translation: CASSLVGAGGPQETQYF.

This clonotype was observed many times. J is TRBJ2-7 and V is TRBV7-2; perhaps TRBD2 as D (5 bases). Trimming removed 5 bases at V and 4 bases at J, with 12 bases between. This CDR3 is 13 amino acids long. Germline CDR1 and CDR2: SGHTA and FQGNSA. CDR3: CASSLYGNYEQYF. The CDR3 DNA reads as TGTGCCAGCAGCCTTTACGGGAATTACGAGCAGTACTTC.

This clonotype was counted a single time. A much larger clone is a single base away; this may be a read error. As DNA, the CDR3 is TGCGCCAACAGCCAAGATCTAGCGGTTACCTACGAGCAGTACTTC. Its protein is CANSQDLAVTYEQYF. The chain combines TRBV4-1 with TRBJ2-7; 7 bases match TRBD2. Germline CDR1 and CDR2: MGHRA and YSYEKL. The CDR3 has 15 amino acids.

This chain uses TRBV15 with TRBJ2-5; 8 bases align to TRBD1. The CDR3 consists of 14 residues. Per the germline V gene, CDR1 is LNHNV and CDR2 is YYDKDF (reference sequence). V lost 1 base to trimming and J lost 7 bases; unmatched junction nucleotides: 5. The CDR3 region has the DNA TGTGCCACCAGCAGAGGACAGGGGATGGGGACCCAGTACTTC. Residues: CATSRGQGMGTQYF.

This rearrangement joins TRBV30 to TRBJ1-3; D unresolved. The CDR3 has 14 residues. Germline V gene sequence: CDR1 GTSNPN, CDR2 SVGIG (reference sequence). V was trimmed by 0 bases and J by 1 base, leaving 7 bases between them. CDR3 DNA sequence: TGTGCCTGGAGTGTAGTAGGATCTGGAAACACCATATATTTT. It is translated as CAWSVVGSGNTIYF. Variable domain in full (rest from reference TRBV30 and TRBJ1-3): SQTIHQWPATLVQPVGSPLSLECTVEGTSNPNLYWYRQAAGRGLQLLFYSVGIGQISSEVPQNLSASRPQDRQFILSSKKLLLSDSGFYLCAWSVVGSGNTIYFGEGSWLTVV.